Below are 9 T cell receptor beta chains sequenced from a single sample in a study of T-cell reconstitution after alpha-beta-depleted transplantation in children. Preparing the TCRbeta library involved the use of unique molecular identifiers. TCRdb called the PCR reads again in MiXCR, with one record for every CDR3 protein. The sample consists of hundreds of thousands of distinct CDR3 sequences, roughly 16% of them appearing once. Sample: PBMCs, mostly from graft donor cells, taken 360 days after TCRalphabeta/CD19-depleted stem cell transplant. The receptors originated from a male patient younger than 18 who had a stem cell transplant for acute lymphoblastic leukemia, so the T cells may come from the graft donor.

At least ten counts were recorded for this clonotype. V usage is TRBV5-6 and J usage is TRBJ2-7, with D possibly matching TRBD1 (6 bases). V was cut by 2 bases and J by 6 bases, with 18 bases left in between. This CDR3 spans 15 amino acids. Germline lookup yields CDR1 SGHDT and CDR2 YYEEEE. The CDR3, as DNA: TGTGCCAGCAGCTTACAGGGAATGTCTGGGAGCGAGCAGTACTTC. Translation: CASSLQGMSGSEQYF.

The V and J genes are TRBV20-1 and TRBJ2-2, with TRBD2 matching over 7 bases. This CDR3 spans 15 amino acids. Germline values: CDR1 DFQATT, CDR2 SNEGSKA (reference sequence). The V and J ends lost 7 bases and 0 bases, in that order; junction bases with no gene match: 8. The CDR3, as DNA: TGCAGTGAAGTGGTCCGGGGGGCGAACACCGGGGAGCTGTTTTTT. Residues: CSEVVRGANTGELFF.

V is TRBV20-1 and J is TRBJ2-7; TRBD1 matches at 7 bases. The CDR3 covers 12 residues. The V and J ends lost 5 bases and 7 bases, in that order; junction bases with no gene match: 8. Germline lookup yields CDR1 DFQATT and CDR2 SNEGSKA (reference sequence). The CDR3 DNA reads as TGCAGTGCTTTTGACAGGGCCGGGGAGCAGTACTTC. This codes for CSAFDRAGEQYF.

CDR3 protein: CASSLRGQGPSFYYGYTF. In nucleotides, the CDR3 is TGCGCCAGCAGCTTGAGGGGTCAAGGGCCCAGCTTCTACTATGGCTACACCTTC. The chain combines TRBV5-1 with TRBJ1-2; a weak D match, TRBD1 (5 bases). Trimming cost V 1 base and J 3 bases, with 22 bases left between them. CDR1 is SGHRS, CDR2 YFSETQ, per germline. The CDR3 extends over 18 amino acids.

Ten or more counts support this clonotype. The rearrangement joins TRBV7-2 to TRBJ2-7; D not certain. V lost 1 base, J lost 6 bases, and 13 bases lay in between. The CDR3 is made up of 14 amino acids. Germline V gene lookup returns CDR1 SGHTA and CDR2 FQGNSA. Here the CDR3 reads CASSLGTADGEQYF. As DNA, the CDR3 is TGTGCCAGCAGCTTAGGTACGGCGGATGGCGAGCAGTACTTC.

The sample holds a few counts of this clonotype. The rearrangement joins TRBV21-1 to TRBJ2-7; the table gives TRBD2 as D, unverified against the DNA. TRBV21-1 is an annotated pseudogene. CDR3 length equals 16 residues. CDR3 region: CASTKGGGGLTYEQYF. In nucleotides, the CDR3 is TGTGCCAGCACCAAAGGGGGAGGCGGACTAACCTACGAGCAGTACTTC.

V gene TRBV4-1 combines with J gene TRBJ1-3, with TRBD1 matching 7 bases. With 0 bases clipped from V and 3 bases from J, the junction kept 2 bases outside the gene matches. The V gene's germline CDR1 is MGHRA and CDR2 YSYEKL. This CDR3 is built from 15 residues. Written as DNA, the CDR3 is TGCGCCAGCAGCCAAGACAGGGGGGGTGGAAACACCATATATTTT. Residues: CASSQDRGGGNTIYF.

This clonotype has just a few counts. The rearrangement joins TRBV5-1 to TRBJ2-1; D call uncertain. The CDR3 is 13 residues long. V lost 1 base to trimming and J lost 9 bases, with 11 bases between them. The germline gives CDR1 SGHRS, CDR2 YFSETQ. The CDR3 DNA is TGCGCCAGCAGCTTGAAGCAGATCGGTGAGCAGTTCTTC. Translating gives CASSLKQIGEQFF.

V gene TRBV27 combines with J gene TRBJ2-2, with D maybe TRBD1 (6 bases). Germline assignment: CDR1 MNHEY and CDR2 SMNVEV (reference sequence). The CDR3 has 12 amino acids. V was pared by 6 bases and J by 8 bases, with 10 bases between. The CDR3 region has the DNA TGTGCCAGCAGCTACAGGGTGGGGGAGCTGTTTTTT. This codes for CASSYRVGELFF.